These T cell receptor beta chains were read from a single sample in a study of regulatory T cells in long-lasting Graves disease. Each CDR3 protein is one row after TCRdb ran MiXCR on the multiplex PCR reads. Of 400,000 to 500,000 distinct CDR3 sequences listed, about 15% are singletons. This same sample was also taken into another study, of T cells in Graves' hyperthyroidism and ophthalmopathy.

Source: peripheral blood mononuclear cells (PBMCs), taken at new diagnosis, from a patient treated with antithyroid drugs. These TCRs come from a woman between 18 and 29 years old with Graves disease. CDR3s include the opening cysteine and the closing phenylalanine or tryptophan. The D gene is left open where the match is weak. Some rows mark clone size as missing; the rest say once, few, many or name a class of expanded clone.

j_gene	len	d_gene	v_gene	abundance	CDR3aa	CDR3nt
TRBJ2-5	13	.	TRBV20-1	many	CSARVSGRETQYF	TGCAGTGCTAGAGTTTCCGGACGGGAGACCCAGTACTTC
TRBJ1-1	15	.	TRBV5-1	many	CASSSLTEIGTEAFF	TGCGCCAGCAGCAGCTTGACGGAGATCGGCACTGAAGCTTTCTTT
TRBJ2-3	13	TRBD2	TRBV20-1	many	CSGSSGSADTQYF	TGCAGTGGTTCTAGCGGGAGTGCAGATACGCAGTATTTT
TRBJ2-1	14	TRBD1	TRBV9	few	CASSVGQVRNEQFF	TGTGCCAGCAGCGTGGGACAGGTGCGCAATGAGCAGTTCTTC
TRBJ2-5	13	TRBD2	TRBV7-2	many	CASSLGGGGTQYF	TGTGCCAGCAGCTTAGGCGGGGGGGGGACCCAGTACTTC
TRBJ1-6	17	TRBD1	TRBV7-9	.	CASSLGQVTLQGSPLHF	TGCGCCAGCAGCCTAGGACAGGTCACTCTCCAAGGCTCACCCCTCCACTTT
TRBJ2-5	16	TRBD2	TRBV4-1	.	CASSQTSGRLGETQYF	TGCGCCAGCAGCCAAACTAGCGGGAGACTAGGAGAGACCCAGTACTTC
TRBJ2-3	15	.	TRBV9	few	CASSATRDFTDTQYF	TGTGCCAGCAGCGCCACCCGGGACTTCACAGATACGCAGTATTTT
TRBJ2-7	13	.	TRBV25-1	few	CATTGTHSYEQYF	TGTGCCACTACCGGGACGCACTCCTACGAGCAGTACTTC
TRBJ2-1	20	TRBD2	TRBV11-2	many	CASSSSRLAEGKSSYNEQFF	TGTGCCAGCAGCTCGAGTAGGCTAGCGGAGGGAAAAAGCTCCTACAATGAGCAGTTCTTC
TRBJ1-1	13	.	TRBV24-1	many	CATSVGRKMAAFF	TGTGCCACCAGTGTGGGACGCAAGATGGCAGCTTTCTTT
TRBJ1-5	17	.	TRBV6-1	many	CASSESGVLNPNQPQHF	TGTGCCAGCAGTGAATCGGGGGTACTGAACCCGAATCAGCCCCAGCATTTT
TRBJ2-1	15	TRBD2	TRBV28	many	CASSLRGLAGNEQFF	TGTGCCAGCAGTTTACGGGGACTAGCGGGGAATGAGCAGTTCTTC
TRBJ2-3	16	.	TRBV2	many	CASSDERQEYTDTQYF	TGTGCCAGCAGTGACGAGCGGCAAGAATACACAGATACGCAGTATTTT
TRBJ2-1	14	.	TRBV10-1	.	CASSEQVPYNEQFF	TGCGCCAGCAGTGAACAGGTCCCCTACAATGAGCAGTTCTTC
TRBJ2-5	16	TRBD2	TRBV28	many	CASSLRTSGTQETQYF	TGTGCCAGCAGTCTCCGGACTAGCGGGACCCAAGAGACCCAGTACTTC
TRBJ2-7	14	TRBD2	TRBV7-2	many	CASSFGTSGSSQYF	TGTGCCAGCAGCTTCGGGACTAGCGGGAGTAGTCAGTACTTC
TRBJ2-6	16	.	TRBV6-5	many	CASSLGFAPGANVLTF	TGTGCCAGCAGTTTAGGGTTCGCCCCTGGGGCCAACGTCCTGACTTTC
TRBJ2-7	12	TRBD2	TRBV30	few	CGSTSGRNEQYF	TGTGGCAGTACTAGCGGGCGGAACGAGCAGTACTTC
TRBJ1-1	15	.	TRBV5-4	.	CASSWDKWGSTEAFF	TGTGCCAGCAGCTGGGATAAATGGGGGAGCACTGAAGCTTTCTTT
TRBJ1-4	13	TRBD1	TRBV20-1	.	CSASHRGSEKLFF	TGCAGTGCTAGTCACAGGGGAAGCGAAAAACTGTTTTTT
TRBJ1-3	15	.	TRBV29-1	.	CSVDTGSLSGNTIYF	TGCAGCGTGGACACAGGGTCCTTATCTGGAAACACCATATATTTT
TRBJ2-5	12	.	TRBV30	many	CAWTFGGETQYF	TGTGCCTGGACTTTTGGCGGAGAGACCCAGTACTTC
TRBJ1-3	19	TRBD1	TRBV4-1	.	CASSQDGTGGIVAGNTIYF	TGCGCCAGCAGCCAAGATGGGACAGGGGGCATCGTGGCCGGAAACACCATATATTTT
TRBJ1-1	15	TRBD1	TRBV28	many	CASSQTGFSGTEAFF	TGTGCCAGCAGTCAGACAGGGTTCTCAGGCACTGAAGCTTTCTTT
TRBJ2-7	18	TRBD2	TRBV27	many	CASSTLIGTSLSSYEQYF	TGTGCCAGCAGTACCTTGATTGGGACTAGCTTATCCTCCTACGAGCAGTACTTC
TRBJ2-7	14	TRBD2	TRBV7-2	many	CASSLAGTTYEQYF	TGTGCCAGCAGCTTAGCCGGGACTACCTACGAGCAGTACTTC
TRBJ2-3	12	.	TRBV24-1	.	CATRGRTDTQYF	TGTGCCACTAGGGGGAGAACAGATACGCAGTATTTT